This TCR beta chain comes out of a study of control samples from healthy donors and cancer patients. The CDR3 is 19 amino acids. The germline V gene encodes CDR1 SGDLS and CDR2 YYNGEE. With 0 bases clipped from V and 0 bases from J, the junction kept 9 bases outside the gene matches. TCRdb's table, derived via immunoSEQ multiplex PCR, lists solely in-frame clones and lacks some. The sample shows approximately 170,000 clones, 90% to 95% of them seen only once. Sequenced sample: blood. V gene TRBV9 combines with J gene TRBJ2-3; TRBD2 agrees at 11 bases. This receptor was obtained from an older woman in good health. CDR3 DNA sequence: TGTGCCAGCAGCGTAGACCCCGAACTAGCGGGGGATAGCACAGATACGCAGTATTTT. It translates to CASSVDPELAGDSTDTQYF.